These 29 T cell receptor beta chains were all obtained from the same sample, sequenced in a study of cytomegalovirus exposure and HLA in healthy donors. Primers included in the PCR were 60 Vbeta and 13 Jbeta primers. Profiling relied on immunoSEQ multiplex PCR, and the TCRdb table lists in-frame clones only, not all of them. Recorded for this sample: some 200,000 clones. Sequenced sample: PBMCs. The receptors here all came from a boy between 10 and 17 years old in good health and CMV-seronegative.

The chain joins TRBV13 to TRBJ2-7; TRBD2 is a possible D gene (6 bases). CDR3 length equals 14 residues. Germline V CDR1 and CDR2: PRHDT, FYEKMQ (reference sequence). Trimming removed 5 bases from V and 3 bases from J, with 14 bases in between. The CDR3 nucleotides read TGTGCCAGCAGCCCTATTCGGGGAGGCTACGAGCAGTACTTC. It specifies CASSPIRGGYEQYF.

In DNA, the CDR3 is TGTGCCAGCAGTTTAGGCGGGGGTTATGTGGATGAGCAGTTCTTC. Translated, it gives CASSLGGGYVDEQFF. The chain has TRBV27 and TRBJ2-1; 7 bases match TRBD2. Germline V gene lookup returns CDR1 MNHEY and CDR2 SMNVEV (reference sequence). The ends lost 2 bases at V and 8 bases at J; junction bases unmatched: 9. The CDR3 runs 15 residues.

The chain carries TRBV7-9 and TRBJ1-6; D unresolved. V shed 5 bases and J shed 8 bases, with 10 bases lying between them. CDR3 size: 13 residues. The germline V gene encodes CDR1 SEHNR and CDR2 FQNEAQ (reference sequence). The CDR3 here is CASSPMRDSPLHF. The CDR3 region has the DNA TGTGCCAGCAGCCCCATGCGGGATTCACCCCTCCACTTT.

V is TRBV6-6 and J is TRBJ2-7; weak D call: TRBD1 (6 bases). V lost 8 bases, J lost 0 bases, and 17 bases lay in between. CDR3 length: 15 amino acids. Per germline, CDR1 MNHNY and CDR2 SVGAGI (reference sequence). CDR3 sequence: CASDARGGSSYEQYF. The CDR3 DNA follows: TGTGCCAGCGACGCTCGAGGGGGTAGCTCCTACGAGCAGTACTTC.

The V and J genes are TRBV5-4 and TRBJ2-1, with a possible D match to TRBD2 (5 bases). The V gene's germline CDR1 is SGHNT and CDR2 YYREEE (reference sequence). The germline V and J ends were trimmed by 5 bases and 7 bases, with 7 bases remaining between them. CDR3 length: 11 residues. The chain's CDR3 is CASRRENEQFF. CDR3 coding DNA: TGTGCCAGCAGGAGGGAAAATGAGCAGTTCTTC.

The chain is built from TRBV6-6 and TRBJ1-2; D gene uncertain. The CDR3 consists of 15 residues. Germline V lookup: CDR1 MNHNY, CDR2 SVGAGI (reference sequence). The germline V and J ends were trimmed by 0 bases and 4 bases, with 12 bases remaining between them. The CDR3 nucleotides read TGTGCCAGCAGTTACTCGGGCCAGTCCCTCTATGGCTACACCTTC. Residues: CASSYSGQSLYGYTF.

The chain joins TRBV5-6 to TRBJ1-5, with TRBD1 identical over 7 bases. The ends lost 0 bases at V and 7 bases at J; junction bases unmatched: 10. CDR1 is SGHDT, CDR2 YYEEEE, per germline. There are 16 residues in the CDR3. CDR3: CASSLGLAGGGQPQHF. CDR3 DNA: TGTGCCAGCAGCTTGGGTCTGGCAGGGGGAGGCCAGCCCCAGCATTTT.

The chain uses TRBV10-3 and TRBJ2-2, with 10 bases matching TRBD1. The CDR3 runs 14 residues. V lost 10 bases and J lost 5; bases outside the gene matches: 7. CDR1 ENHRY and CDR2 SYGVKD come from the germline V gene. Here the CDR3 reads CATGTGDPTGELFF. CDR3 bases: TGTGCCACCGGGACAGGGGATCCTACCGGGGAGCTGTTTTTT.

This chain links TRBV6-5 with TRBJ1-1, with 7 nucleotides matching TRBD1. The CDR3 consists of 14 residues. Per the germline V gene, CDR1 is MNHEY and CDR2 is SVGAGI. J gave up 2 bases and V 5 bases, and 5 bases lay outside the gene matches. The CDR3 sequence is CASSVRDSNTEAFF. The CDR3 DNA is TGTGCCAGCAGTGTCCGGGACAGCAACACTGAAGCTTTCTTT.

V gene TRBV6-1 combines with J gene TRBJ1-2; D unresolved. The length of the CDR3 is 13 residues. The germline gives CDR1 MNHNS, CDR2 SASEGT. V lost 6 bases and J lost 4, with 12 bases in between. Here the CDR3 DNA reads TGTGCCAGCAGCCTCAACACCCCCTATGGCTACACCTTC. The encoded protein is CASSLNTPYGYTF.

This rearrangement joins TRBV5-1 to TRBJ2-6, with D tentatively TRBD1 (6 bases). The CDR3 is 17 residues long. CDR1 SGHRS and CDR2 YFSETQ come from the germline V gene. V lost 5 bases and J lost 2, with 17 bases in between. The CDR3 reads CASSSLIRDTGANVLTF. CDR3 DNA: TGCGCCAGCAGTTCCCTCATCAGGGACACTGGGGCCAACGTCCTGACTTTC.

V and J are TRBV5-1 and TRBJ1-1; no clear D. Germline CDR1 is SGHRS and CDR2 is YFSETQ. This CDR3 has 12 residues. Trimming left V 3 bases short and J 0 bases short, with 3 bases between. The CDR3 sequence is CASSSVNTEAFF. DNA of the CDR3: TGCGCCAGCAGCTCGGTGAACACTGAAGCTTTCTTT.

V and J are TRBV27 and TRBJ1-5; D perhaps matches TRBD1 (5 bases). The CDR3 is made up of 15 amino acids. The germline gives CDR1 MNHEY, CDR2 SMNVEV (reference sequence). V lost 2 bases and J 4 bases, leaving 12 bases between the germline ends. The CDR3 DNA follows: TGTGCCAGCAGTTTAGTGGGGGGTTCAAATCAGCCCCAGCATTTT. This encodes CASSLVGGSNQPQHF.

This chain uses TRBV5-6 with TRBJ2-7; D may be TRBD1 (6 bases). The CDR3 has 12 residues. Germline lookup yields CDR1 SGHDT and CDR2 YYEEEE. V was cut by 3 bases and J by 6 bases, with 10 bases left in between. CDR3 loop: CASSSQGSEQYF. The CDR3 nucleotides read TGTGCCAGCAGCTCCCAGGGGAGCGAGCAGTACTTC. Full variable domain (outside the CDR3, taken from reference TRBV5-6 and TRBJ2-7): DAGVTQSPTHLIKTRGQQVTLRCSPKSGHDTVSWYQQALGQGPQFIFQYYEEEERQRGNFPDRFSGHQFPNYSSELNVNALLLGDSALYLCASSSQGSEQYFGPGTRLTVT.

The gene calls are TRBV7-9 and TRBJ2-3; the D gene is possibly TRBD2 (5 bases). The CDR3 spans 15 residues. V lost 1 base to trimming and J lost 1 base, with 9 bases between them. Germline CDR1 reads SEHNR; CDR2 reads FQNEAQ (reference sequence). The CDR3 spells CASSLERGGTDTQYF. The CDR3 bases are TGTGCCAGCAGCTTAGAACGGGGAGGCACAGATACGCAGTATTTT.

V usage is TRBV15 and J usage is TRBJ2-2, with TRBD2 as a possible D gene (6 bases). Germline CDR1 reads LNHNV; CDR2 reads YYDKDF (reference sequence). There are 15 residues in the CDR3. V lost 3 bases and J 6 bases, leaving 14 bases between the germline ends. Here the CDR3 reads CATSRGATSAGELFF. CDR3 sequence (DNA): TGTGCCACCAGCAGGGGCGCGACTAGTGCCGGGGAGCTGTTTTTT.

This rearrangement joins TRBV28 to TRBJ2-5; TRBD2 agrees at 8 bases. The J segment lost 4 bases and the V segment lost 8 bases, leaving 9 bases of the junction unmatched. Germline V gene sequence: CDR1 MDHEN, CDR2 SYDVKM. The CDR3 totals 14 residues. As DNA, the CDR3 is TGTGCCAGCCAGACGGGGGGGCGGGGAGAGACCCAGTACTTC. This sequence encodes CASQTGGRGETQYF.

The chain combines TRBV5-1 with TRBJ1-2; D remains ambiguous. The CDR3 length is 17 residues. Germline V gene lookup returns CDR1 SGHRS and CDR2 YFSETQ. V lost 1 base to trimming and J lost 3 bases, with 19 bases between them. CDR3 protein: CASSLSREGGKDYGYTF. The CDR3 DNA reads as TGCGCCAGCAGCTTGTCGAGAGAAGGAGGAAAAGACTATGGCTACACCTTC. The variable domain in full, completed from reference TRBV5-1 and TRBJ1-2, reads KAGVTQTPRYLIKTRGQQVTLSCSPISGHRSVSWYQQTPGQGLQFLFEYFSETQRNKGNFPGRFSGRQFSNSRSEMNVSTLELGDSALYLCASSLSREGGKDYGYTFGSGTRLTVV.

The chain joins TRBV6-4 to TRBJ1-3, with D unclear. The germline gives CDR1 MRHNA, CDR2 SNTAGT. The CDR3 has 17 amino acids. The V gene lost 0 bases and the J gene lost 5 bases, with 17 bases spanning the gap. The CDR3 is CASSDSTRGWVRNTIYF. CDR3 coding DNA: TGTGCCAGCAGTGACTCAACCCGCGGTTGGGTACGAAACACCATATATTTT.

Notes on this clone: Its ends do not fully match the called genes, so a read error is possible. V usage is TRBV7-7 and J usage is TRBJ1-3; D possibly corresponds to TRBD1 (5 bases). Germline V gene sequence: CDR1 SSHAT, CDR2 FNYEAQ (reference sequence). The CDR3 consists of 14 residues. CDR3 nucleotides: TGTGCTAGCAGCCCAGGGTTCTCTGGAAACACCATATATTTT. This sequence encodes CASSPGFSGNTIYF.

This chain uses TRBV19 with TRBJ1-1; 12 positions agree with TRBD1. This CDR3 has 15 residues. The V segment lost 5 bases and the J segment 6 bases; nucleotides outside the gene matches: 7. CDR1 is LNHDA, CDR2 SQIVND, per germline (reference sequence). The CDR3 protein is CASSSLGQGASEAFF. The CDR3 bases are TGTGCCAGTAGTTCTTTGGGACAGGGGGCTTCTGAAGCTTTCTTT.

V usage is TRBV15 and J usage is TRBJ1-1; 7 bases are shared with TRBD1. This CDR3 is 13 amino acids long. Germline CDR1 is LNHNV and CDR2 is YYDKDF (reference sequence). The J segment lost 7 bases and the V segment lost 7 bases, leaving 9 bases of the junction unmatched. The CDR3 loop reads CATTLEGDSEAFF. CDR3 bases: TGTGCCACCACCTTAGAGGGGGACAGTGAAGCTTTCTTT.

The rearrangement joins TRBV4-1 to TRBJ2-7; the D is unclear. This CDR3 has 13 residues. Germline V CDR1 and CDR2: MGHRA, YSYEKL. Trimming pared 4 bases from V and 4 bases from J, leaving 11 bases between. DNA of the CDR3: TGCGCCAGCAGCCTAATCCAGGAATACGAGCAGTACTTC. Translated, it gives CASSLIQEYEQYF.

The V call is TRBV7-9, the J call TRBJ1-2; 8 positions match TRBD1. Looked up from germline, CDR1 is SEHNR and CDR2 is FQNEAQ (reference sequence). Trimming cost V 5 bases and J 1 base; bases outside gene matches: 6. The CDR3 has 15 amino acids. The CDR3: CASSQQGVVNYGYTF. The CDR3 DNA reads TGTGCCAGCAGCCAACAGGGGGTTGTTAACTATGGCTACACCTTC.

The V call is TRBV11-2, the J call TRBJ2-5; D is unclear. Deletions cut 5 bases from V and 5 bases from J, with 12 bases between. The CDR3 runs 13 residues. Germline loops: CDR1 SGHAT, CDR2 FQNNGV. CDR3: CASSPRSVETQYF. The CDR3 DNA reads TGTGCCAGCAGCCCAAGGAGTGTGGAGACCCAGTACTTC.

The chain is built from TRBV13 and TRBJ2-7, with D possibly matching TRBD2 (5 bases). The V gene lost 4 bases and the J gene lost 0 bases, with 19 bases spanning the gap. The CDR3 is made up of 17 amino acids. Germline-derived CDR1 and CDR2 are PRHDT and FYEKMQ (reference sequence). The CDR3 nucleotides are TGTGCCAGCAGCTCCGACCGCCGGGGATTTAACTCCTACGAGCAGTACTTC. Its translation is CASSSDRRGFNSYEQYF.

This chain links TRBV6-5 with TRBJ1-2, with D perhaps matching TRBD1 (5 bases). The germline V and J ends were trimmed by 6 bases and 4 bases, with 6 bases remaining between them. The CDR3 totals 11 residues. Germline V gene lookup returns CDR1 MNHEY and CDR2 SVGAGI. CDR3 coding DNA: TGTGCCAGCAGGCAGGGCTATGGCTACACCTTC. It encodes CASRQGYGYTF.

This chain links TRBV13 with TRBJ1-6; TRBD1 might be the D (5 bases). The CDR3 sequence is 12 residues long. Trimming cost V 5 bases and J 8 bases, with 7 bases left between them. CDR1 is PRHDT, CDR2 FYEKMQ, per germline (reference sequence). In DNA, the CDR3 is TGTGCCAGCAGCGCACAGGATTCACCCCTCCACTTT. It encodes CASSAQDSPLHF.

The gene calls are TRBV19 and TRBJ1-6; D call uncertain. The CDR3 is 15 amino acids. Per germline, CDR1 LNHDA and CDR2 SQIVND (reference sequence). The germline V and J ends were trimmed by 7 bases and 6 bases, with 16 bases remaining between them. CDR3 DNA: TGTGCCAGTACCCTGGTGGAGAGAGGTAATTCACCCCTCCACTTT. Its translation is CASTLVERGNSPLHF.